This record concerns one TCR beta chain sequence. Its antigen is still unknown. The sample belongs to a study of T cell responses to AZD1222 COVID-19 vaccine. Whole-study findings and limits: Elevations in Spike-specific TCR breadth and depth followed administration of two AZD1222 doses. The repertoires were collected only after the peak T cell response.

The V end lost 5 bases, the J end lost 4 bases, and 15 bases lay between the germline ends. The V gene's germline CDR1 is SEHNR and CDR2 FQNEAQ (reference sequence). The CDR3 totals 15 residues. The repertoire was sequenced with immunoSEQ multiplex PCR; TCRdb's copy has only in-frame clones and lacks some. This sample has about 100,000 clones; about 87% occur once, and the top ten carry under 4%. The source material was peripheral blood, sampled on day 0 of AZD1222 vaccination. The rearrangement uses TRBV7-9 and TRBJ2-1; possibly TRBD2 for D (7 bases). The receptor's source is an adult in good health. CDR3 nucleotides: TGTGCCAGCAGCCCGCCGGGGGGCCTTTACAATGAGCAGTTCTTC. Its translation is CASSPPGGLYNEQFF.